One T cell receptor (beta chain) is described in this entry. Its antigen is unknown. One junction end disagrees with the germline gene, perhaps due to a read error. This sample is drawn from a study of cytomegalovirus exposure and HLA in healthy donors. Study-level information: Of roughly 360 genotyped donors, 80% to 85% grouped in the Caucasian-associated ancestry cluster.

Both 60 Vbeta primers and 13 Jbeta primers went into the PCR. The assay was immunoSEQ multiplex PCR, and TCRdb's table has in-frame clones only and misses some. The data hold about 140,000 clones, with around 80% observed a single time. General study findings and limits: Roughly even sequencing depth across donors was the assumption behind the presence/absence analyses. A later analysis, which compared TCR beta chains of equal frequency, found the HLA-associated ones more clonally expanded. TCR beta V segments were, for the most part, productive about 87% or about 30% of the time in an earlier analysis.

The sequenced sample was PBMCs. This sequence was found in a woman aged 50 to 60 in good health and CMV-seropositive.

As DNA, the CDR3 is TGTGCTAGCAGCTGGGGACAGGACTACGAGCAGTACTTC. Its protein is CASSWGQDYEQYF. The V and J genes are TRBV7-7 and TRBJ2-7; TRBD1 matches at 8 bases. This CDR3 comprises 13 residues. The V gene's germline CDR1 is SSHAT and CDR2 FNYEAQ (reference sequence). The full variable domain, with the rest looked up from reference TRBV7-7 and TRBJ2-7, is GAGVSQSPRYKVTKRGQDVTLRCDPISSHATLYWYQQALGQGPEFLTYFNYEAQPDKSGLPSDRFSAERPEGSISTLTIQRTEQRDSAMYRCASSWGQDYEQYFGPGTRLTVT.